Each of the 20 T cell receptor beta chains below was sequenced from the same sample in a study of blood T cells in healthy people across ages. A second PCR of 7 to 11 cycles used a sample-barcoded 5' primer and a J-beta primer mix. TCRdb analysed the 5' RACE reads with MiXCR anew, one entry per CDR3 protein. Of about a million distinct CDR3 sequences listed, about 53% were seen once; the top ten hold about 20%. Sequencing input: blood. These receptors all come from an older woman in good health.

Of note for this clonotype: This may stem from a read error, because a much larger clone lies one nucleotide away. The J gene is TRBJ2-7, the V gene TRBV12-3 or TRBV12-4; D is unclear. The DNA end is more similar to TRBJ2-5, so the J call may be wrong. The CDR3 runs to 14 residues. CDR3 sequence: CASSLVTAQETQYF. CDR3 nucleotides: TGTGCCAGCAGTCTTGTAACAGCGCAAGAGACCCAGTACTTC.

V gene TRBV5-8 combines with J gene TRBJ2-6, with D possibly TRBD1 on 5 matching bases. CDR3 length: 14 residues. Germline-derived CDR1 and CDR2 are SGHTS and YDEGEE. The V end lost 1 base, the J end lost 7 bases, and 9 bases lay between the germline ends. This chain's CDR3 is CASSLCRDANVLTF. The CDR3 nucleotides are TGTGCCAGCAGCTTGTGCAGGGATGCCAACGTCCTGACTTTC.

The CDR3 region is CASSYRDRGLETQYF. CDR3 DNA sequence: TGTGCCAGCAGTTACAGGGACAGGGGGCTGGAGACCCAGTACTTC. The chain is built from TRBV6-5 and TRBJ2-5, with 12 bases fitting TRBD1. The CDR3 contains 15 residues. After removal of 2 bases from V and 5 bases from J, the junction contained 3 bases not matched to a gene. From germline, CDR1 is MNHEY and CDR2 SVGAGI.

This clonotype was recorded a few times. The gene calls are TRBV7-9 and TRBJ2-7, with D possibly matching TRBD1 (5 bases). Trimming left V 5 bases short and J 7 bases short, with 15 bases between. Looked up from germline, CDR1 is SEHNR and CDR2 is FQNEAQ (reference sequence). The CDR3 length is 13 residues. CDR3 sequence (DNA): TGTGCCAGCAGCCAGGGCATAGTAAGTGAGCAGTACTTC. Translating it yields CASSQGIVSEQYF.

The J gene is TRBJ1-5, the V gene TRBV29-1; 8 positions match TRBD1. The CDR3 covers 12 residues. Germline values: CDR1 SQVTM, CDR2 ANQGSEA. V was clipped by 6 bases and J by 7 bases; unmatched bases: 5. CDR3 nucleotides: TGCAGCGTCGGACAGGGTGGGCAGCCCCAGCATTTT. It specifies CSVGQGGQPQHF.

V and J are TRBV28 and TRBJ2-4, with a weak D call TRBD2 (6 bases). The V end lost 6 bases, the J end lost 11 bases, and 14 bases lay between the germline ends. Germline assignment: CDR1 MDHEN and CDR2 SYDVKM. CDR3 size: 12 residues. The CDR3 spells CASSWRGKVQYF. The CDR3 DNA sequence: TGTGCCAGCAGCTGGCGGGGTAAGGTTCAGTACTTC. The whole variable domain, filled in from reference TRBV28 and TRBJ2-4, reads DVKVTQSSRYLVKRTGEKVFLECVQDMDHENMFWYRQDPGLGLRLIYFSYDVKMKEKGDIPEGYSVSREKKERFSLILESASTNQTSMYLCASSWRGKVQYFGAGTRLSVL.

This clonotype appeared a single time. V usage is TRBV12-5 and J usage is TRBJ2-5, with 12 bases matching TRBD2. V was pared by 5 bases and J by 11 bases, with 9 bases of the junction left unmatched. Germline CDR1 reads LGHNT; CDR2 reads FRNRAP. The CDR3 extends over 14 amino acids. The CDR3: CASGPTSGSDEQYF. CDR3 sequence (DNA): TGTGCTAGTGGTCCGACTAGCGGGAGCGATGAGCAGTACTTC.

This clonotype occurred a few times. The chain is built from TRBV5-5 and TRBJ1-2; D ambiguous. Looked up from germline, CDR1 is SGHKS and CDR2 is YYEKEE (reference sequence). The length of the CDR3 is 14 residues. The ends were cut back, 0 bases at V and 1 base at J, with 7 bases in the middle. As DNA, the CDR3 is TGTGCCAGCAGCTTGGATGGGTTTAACTATGGCTACACCTTC. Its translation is CASSLDGFNYGYTF.

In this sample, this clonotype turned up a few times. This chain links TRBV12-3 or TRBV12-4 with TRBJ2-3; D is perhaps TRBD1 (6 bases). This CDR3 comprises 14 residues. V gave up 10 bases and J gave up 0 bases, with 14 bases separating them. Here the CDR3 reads CATMGTRSTDTQYF. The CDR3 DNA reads TGTGCCACCATGGGGACAAGAAGCACAGATACGCAGTATTTT.

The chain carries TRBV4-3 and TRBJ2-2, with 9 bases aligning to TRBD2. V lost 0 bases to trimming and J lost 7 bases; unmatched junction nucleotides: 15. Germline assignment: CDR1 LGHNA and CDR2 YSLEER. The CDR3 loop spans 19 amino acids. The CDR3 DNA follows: TGCGCCAGCAGCCAAGATCCGGGATTCGCGGGAGGGGTGATCGGGGAGCTGTTTTTT. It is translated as CASSQDPGFAGGVIGELFF.

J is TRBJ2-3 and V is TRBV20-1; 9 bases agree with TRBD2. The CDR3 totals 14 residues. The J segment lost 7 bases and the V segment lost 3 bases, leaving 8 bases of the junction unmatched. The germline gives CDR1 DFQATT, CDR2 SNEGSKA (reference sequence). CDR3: CSASLAGVINTQYF. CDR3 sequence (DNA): TGCAGTGCTAGTTTAGCGGGAGTTATAAATACGCAGTATTTT.

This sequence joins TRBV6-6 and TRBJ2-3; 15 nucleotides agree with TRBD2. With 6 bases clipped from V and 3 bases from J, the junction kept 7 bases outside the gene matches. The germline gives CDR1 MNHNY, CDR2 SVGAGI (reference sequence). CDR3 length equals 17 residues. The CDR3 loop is CASSRTSGRAGTDTQYF. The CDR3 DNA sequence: TGTGCCAGCAGCCGGACTAGCGGGAGGGCCGGTACAGATACGCAGTATTTT.

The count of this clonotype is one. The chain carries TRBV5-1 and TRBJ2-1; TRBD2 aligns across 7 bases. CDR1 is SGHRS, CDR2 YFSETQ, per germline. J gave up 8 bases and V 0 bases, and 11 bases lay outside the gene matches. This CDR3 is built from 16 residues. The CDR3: CASSLDGPAGFYEQFF. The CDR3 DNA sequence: TGCGCCAGCAGCTTGGATGGCCCAGCGGGATTCTATGAGCAGTTCTTC.

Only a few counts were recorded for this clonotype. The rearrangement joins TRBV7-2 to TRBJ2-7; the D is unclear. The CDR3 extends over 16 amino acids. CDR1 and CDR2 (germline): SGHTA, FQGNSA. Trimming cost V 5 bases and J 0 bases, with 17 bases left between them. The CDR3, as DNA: TGTGCCAGCAGCCTCACTACAGACATCCCCTCCTACGAGCAGTACTTC. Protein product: CASSLTTDIPSYEQYF.

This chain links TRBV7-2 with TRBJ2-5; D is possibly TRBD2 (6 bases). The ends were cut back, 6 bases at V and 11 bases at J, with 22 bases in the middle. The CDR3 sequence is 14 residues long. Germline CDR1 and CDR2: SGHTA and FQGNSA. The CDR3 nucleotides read TGTGCCAGCAGGAAGGCGGGGAGTGGCAATGAGCAGTACTTC. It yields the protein CASRKAGSGNEQYF. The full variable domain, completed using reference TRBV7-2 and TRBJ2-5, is GAGVSQSPSNKVTEKGKDVELRCDPISGHTALYWYRQSLGQGLEFLIYFQGNSAPDKSGLPSDRFSAERTGGSVSTLTIQRTQQEDSAVYLCASRKAGSGNEQYFGPGTRLLVL.

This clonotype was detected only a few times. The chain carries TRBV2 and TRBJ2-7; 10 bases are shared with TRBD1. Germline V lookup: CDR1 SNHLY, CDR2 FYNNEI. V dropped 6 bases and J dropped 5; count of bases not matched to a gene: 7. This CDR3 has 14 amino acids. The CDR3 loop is CASRTGTGAHEQYF. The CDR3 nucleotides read TGTGCCAGCAGGACCGGGACAGGGGCCCACGAGCAGTACTTC. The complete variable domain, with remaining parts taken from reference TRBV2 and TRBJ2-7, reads EPEVTQTPSHQVTQMGQEVILRCVPISNHLYFYWYRQILGQKVEFLVSFYNNEISEKSEIFDDQFSVERPDGSNFTLKIRSTKLEDSAMYFCASRTGTGAHEQYFGPGTRLTVT.

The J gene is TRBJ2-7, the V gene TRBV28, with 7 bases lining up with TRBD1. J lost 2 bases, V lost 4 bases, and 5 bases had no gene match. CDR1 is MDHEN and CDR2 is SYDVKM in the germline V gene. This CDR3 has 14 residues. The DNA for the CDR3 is TGTGCCAGCAGTTATGACAGGGCCACCTACGAGCAGTACTTC. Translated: CASSYDRATYEQYF.

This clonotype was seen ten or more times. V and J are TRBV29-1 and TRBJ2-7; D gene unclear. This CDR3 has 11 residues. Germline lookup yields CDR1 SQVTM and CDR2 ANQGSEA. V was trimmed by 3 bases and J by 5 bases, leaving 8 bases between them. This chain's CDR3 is CSVEGFNEQYF. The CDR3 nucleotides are TGCAGCGTTGAGGGATTTAACGAGCAGTACTTC.

As DNA, the CDR3 is TGTGCCAGCAGTCCTCGAAGGACTACCCAAGAGACCCAGTACTTC. This codes for CASSPRRTTQETQYF. This chain uses TRBV6-6 with TRBJ2-7; TRBD2 might be the D (6 bases). The DNA end lines up better with TRBJ2-5; the J call may be wrong. The CDR3 loop spans 15 amino acids. CDR1 and CDR2 from the germline V gene are MNHNY and SVGAGI (reference sequence).

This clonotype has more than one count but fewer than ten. The CDR3 DNA follows: TGCGCCAGCAGCCAATCCTTAAGGGGCTCCTACGAGCAGTACTTC. Its protein product is CASSQSLRGSYEQYF. J is TRBJ2-7 and V is TRBV4-3; TRBD1 might be the D (5 bases). CDR3 size: 15 residues. CDR1 and CDR2 from the germline V gene are LGHNA and YSLEER. The V gene lost 2 bases and the J gene lost 0 bases, with 11 bases spanning the gap.